This T cell receptor beta chain stems from a study of CD8 T cells in Susac syndrome. Findings and caveats of the study: The study conceded that its TCR sequencing and HLA analysis involved relatively few individuals.

Trimming took off 9 bases at V and 3 bases at J, with 12 bases between the two ends. There are 12 residues in the CDR3. Germline V lookup: CDR1 MDHEN, CDR2 SYDVKM. Sequencing of TCR beta, carried out with a high-throughput approach, was applied to CD8+ and CD4+ T cells from the blood. The patients who served as multiple sclerosis controls were treatment-naive and had stable or active relapsing-remitting disease that fulfilled the revised McDonald criteria. A note on this clonotype: Its antigen is still unknown.

With random hexamers, reverse transcription was performed on about 0.5 to 1 ug of RNA. Amplification of TCR beta CDR3 by immunoSEQ multiplex PCR spanned 54 Vbeta and 13 Jbeta. Each CDR3 protein gets one entry after TCRdb re-called the immunoSEQ multiplex PCR reads with MiXCR. This table has about 210,000 distinct CDR3 sequences, 95% appearing once. The sequence came from a human donor with multiple sclerosis. The chain carries TRBV28 and TRBJ2-7; a possible D gene is TRBD1 (5 bases). The sequencing sample was made of CD4+ T cells from PBMCs. CDR3 protein: CASNAGIYEQYF. The CDR3 bases are TGTGCCAGTAACGCAGGGATCTACGAGCAGTACTTC.